One and the same sample provided the 9 T cell receptor beta chains below, sequenced in a study of blood T cell repertoires in COVID-19. Assay used: immunoSEQ multiplex PCR; TCRdb lists only in-frame clones, some missing. The sample includes more than 25,000 clones, roughly 83% of them seen just once. The material sequenced was peripheral blood. Every receptor here comes from a man between 65 and 85 years old with active COVID-19.

The V gene is TRBV28, the J gene TRBJ1-2, with D possibly matching TRBD1 (5 bases). The CDR3 sequence is 14 residues long. Germline CDR1 MDHEN, CDR2 SYDVKM. Trimming pared 11 bases from V and 8 bases from J, leaving 24 bases between. The chain's CDR3 is CASTISGGVEGYTF. The CDR3 DNA follows: TGTGCCTCGACGATCAGCGGGGGAGTAGAAGGCTACACCTTC.

J is TRBJ2-3 and V is TRBV5-1; TRBD1 might be the D (5 bases). Germline CDR1 and CDR2: SGHRS and YFSETQ. Trimming pared 7 bases from V and 0 bases from J, leaving 9 bases between. This CDR3 is built from 13 residues. CDR3 protein: CASVGESTDTQYF. In DNA form, the CDR3 reads TGCGCCAGCGTAGGGGAAAGCACAGATACGCAGTATTTT.

This chain connects TRBV6-5 to TRBJ1-1; 11 positions match TRBD1. The trim removed 2 bases at V and 4 bases at J, leaving 3 bases unmatched. The CDR3 contains 15 residues. Looked up from germline, CDR1 is MNHEY and CDR2 is SVGAGI. The CDR3, as DNA: TGTGCCAGCAGTTACGGGACAGGGGGTTTCACTGAAGCTTTCTTT. This gives the protein CASSYGTGGFTEAFF.

The chain has TRBV25-1 and TRBJ1-4; no firm D call. Germline CDR1 and CDR2: MGHDK and SYGVNS. This CDR3 region has 13 residues. Trimming cost V 6 bases and J 8 bases, with 13 bases left between them. The CDR3 DNA reads as TGTGCCAGCAGCTGGCAGGCAGGCGAAAAACTGTTTTTT. Translated, it gives CASSWQAGEKLFF.

The chain couples TRBV5-6 to TRBJ2-7; D is possibly TRBD2 (5 bases). There are 15 residues in the CDR3. CDR1 SGHDT and CDR2 YYEEEE come from the germline V gene. V lost 0 bases, J lost 0 bases, and 10 bases lay in between. CDR3 DNA: TGTGCCAGCAGCTTGGGCGGGCGGTCCTCCTACGAGCAGTACTTC. Its protein product is CASSLGGRSSYEQYF.

This clone has a single count. The rearrangement links TRBV11-2 to TRBJ2-3; D is possibly TRBD1 (6 bases). V was cut by 5 bases and J by 6 bases, with 18 bases left in between. Per the germline V gene, CDR1 is SGHAT and CDR2 is FQNNGV. This CDR3 comprises 15 residues. The CDR3 sequence: CASSRSMGAPDTQYF. Written as DNA, the CDR3 is TGTGCCAGCAGCAGATCTATGGGGGCCCCCGATACGCAGTATTTT.

This clone showed up just a few times. The chain joins TRBV28 to TRBJ1-4; D unclear. Germline CDR1 reads MDHEN; CDR2 reads SYDVKM. This CDR3 has 13 residues. V lost 2 bases and J lost 8, with 9 bases in between. Written as DNA, the CDR3 is TGTGCCAGCAGTTTACGGGGTAGGGAAAAACTGTTTTTT. This codes for CASSLRGREKLFF.

This clone has only a few counts. The gene calls are TRBV6-2 or TRBV6-3 and TRBJ1-2; TRBD1 matches at 12 bases. The V gene's germline CDR1 is MNHEY and CDR2 SVGEGT. The CDR3 spans 14 residues. Unmatched junction bases numbered 5, after V lost 4 bases and J lost 8 bases. Written as DNA, the CDR3 is TGTGCCAGCAGTTTGGGACAGGGGGCTGTCGGCTACACCTTC. Its protein product is CASSLGQGAVGYTF.

The chain uses TRBV5-1 and TRBJ2-5; 8 bases are shared with TRBD2. The germline V gene encodes CDR1 SGHRS and CDR2 YFSETQ. Trimming cost V 0 bases and J 1 base; bases outside gene matches: 5. The CDR3 length is 16 residues. CDR3 protein: CASSLVPGGAQETQYF. The CDR3 bases are TGCGCCAGCAGCTTGGTCCCGGGAGGGGCCCAAGAGACCCAGTACTTC. The full variable domain, its missing parts supplied by reference TRBV5-1 and TRBJ2-5, is KAGVTQTPRYLIKTRGQQVTLSCSPISGHRSVSWYQQTPGQGLQFLFEYFSETQRNKGNFPGRFSGRQFSNSRSEMNVSTLELGDSALYLCASSLVPGGAQETQYFGPGTRLLVL.